These T cell receptor beta chains were read from a single sample in a study of human T cells and chemical hapten exposure. Each CDR3 protein gets one entry after TCRdb re-called the RACE reads with MiXCR. The sample contains about 110,000 distinct CDR3 sequences, less than 40% of which appear only once. Sequenced here: whole blood, sampled in connection with sensitization to the hapten diphenylcyclopropenone (DPC). Receptor source: a man aged 35 to 55 with alopecia areata. Some clones in this sample may be carry-over from other donors' samples. Each CDR3 is given with its conserved first and last residue. Fields, in order: D gene, V gene, clone size, J gene, CDR3 protein, CDR3 DNA. D genes are given only for firm matches. Not all rows give a size; the values are once, few, many and, for expanded clones, a class.

d_call: NA
v_call: TRBV12-5
clone_size: few
j_call: TRBJ2-3
cdr3_aa: CASGQGSTDTQYF
cdr3_nt: TGTGCTAGTGGACAGGGTTCAACAGATACGCAGTATTTT

d_call: TRBD2
v_call: TRBV3-1
clone_size: few
j_call: TRBJ2-2
cdr3_aa: CASSLTSGRNTGELFF
cdr3_nt: TGTGCCAGCAGCCTTACTAGCGGGAGGAACACCGGGGAGCTGTTTTTT

d_call: NA
v_call: TRBV12-3/TRBV12-4
clone_size: few
j_call: TRBJ2-2
cdr3_aa: CASSFLVSTNTGELFF
cdr3_nt: TGTGCCAGCAGTTTTCTAGTTTCTACGAACACCGGGGAGCTGTTTTTT

d_call: NA
v_call: TRBV20-1
clone_size: few
j_call: TRBJ2-5
cdr3_aa: CSARALSVGRETQYF
cdr3_nt: TGCAGTGCTAGGGCTCTGTCAGTCGGTCGGGAGACCCAGTACTTC

d_call: NA
v_call: TRBV6-6
clone_size: few
j_call: TRBJ2-7
cdr3_aa: CASSYVGSTSYEQYF
cdr3_nt: TGTGCCAGCAGTTACGTGGGGAGTACCTCCTACGAGCAGTACTTC

d_call: NA
v_call: TRBV5-1
clone_size: many
j_call: TRBJ1-5
cdr3_aa: CASSLAGTNQPQHF
cdr3_nt: TGCGCCAGCAGCTTGGCCGGCACAAATCAGCCCCAGCATTTT

d_call: NA
v_call: TRBV6-6
clone_size: NA
j_call: TRBJ1-1
cdr3_aa: CALARNTEAFF
cdr3_nt: TGTGCCCTAGCCAGGAACACTGAAGCTTTCTTT

d_call: NA
v_call: TRBV6-1
clone_size: few
j_call: TRBJ2-7
cdr3_aa: CASSEIGRPYEQYF
cdr3_nt: TGTGCCAGCAGTGAGATAGGCAGACCCTACGAGCAGTACTTC

d_call: NA
v_call: TRBV7-3
clone_size: NA
j_call: TRBJ1-1
cdr3_aa: CASSLGTDNTEAFF
cdr3_nt: TGTGCCAGCAGCCTAGGGACGGATAACACTGAAGCTTTCTTT

d_call: NA
v_call: TRBV28
clone_size: NA
j_call: TRBJ1-1
cdr3_aa: CASSFWMRGNTEAFF
cdr3_nt: TGTGCCAGCAGTTTCTGGATGAGAGGCAACACTGAAGCTTTCTTT

d_call: NA
v_call: TRBV18
clone_size: NA
j_call: TRBJ2-3
cdr3_aa: CASSRGTHTDTQYF
cdr3_nt: TGTGCCAGCTCACGAGGGACACACACAGATACGCAGTATTTT

d_call: NA
v_call: TRBV27
clone_size: NA
j_call: TRBJ2-1
cdr3_aa: CASRTRGSWQFF
cdr3_nt: TGTGCCAGCAGGACCAGGGGATCTTGGCAGTTCTTC

d_call: TRBD1
v_call: TRBV7-2
clone_size: NA
j_call: TRBJ1-5
cdr3_aa: CASSLVGQAPVQPQHF
cdr3_nt: TGTGCCAGCAGCTTAGTCGGACAGGCCCCGGTACAGCCCCAGCATTTT

d_call: TRBD2
v_call: TRBV3-1
clone_size: few
j_call: TRBJ2-4
cdr3_aa: CASSQAGGRTKNIQYF
cdr3_nt: TGTGCCAGCAGCCAAGCTGGCGGGAGAACCAAAAACATTCAGTACTTC

d_call: NA
v_call: TRBV11-2
clone_size: NA
j_call: TRBJ1-3
cdr3_aa: CASSLEIGDGGNTIYF
cdr3_nt: TGTGCCAGCAGCTTAGAAATAGGGGATGGCGGAAACACCATATATTTT

d_call: NA
v_call: TRBV20-1
clone_size: NA
j_call: TRBJ2-5
cdr3_aa: CSARDIQSQETQYF
cdr3_nt: TGCAGTGCTAGAGATATACAGTCGCAAGAGACCCAGTACTTC

d_call: TRBD1
v_call: TRBV5-4
clone_size: NA
j_call: TRBJ1-5
cdr3_aa: CASSSDRAHQPQHF
cdr3_nt: TGTGCCAGCAGCTCCGACAGGGCCCATCAGCCCCAGCATTTT

d_call: TRBD1
v_call: TRBV7-2
clone_size: once
j_call: TRBJ2-2
cdr3_aa: CASSLGAGGNTGELFF
cdr3_nt: TGTGCCAGCAGCTTAGGGGCAGGGGGCAACACCGGGGAGCTGTTTTTT

d_call: NA
v_call: TRBV29-1
clone_size: NA
j_call: TRBJ1-1
cdr3_aa: CSVEDRDPLGTEAFF
cdr3_nt: TGCAGCGTTGAAGATAGGGACCCACTTGGCACTGAAGCTTTCTTT

d_call: NA
v_call: TRBV7-2
clone_size: NA
j_call: TRBJ2-3
cdr3_aa: CASSSPGEDTQYF
cdr3_nt: TGTGCCAGCAGCTCCCCCGGGGAGGATACGCAGTATTTT

d_call: NA
v_call: TRBV28
clone_size: NA
j_call: TRBJ1-6
cdr3_aa: CASSPNLDNSPLHF
cdr3_nt: TGTGCCAGCAGTCCGAACCTTGATAATTCACCCCTCCACTTT

d_call: NA
v_call: TRBV13
clone_size: many
j_call: TRBJ2-5
cdr3_aa: CASSLGRETQYF
cdr3_nt: TGTGCCAGCAGCTTAGGCCGAGAGACCCAGTACTTC

d_call: NA
v_call: TRBV6-2/TRBV6-3
clone_size: NA
j_call: TRBJ2-6
cdr3_aa: CASSPPTVSGANVLTF
cdr3_nt: TGTGCCAGCAGTCCACCCACAGTCTCTGGGGCCAACGTCCTGACTTTC

d_call: TRBD1
v_call: TRBV6-5
clone_size: NA
j_call: TRBJ1-5
cdr3_aa: CASRQGTGGGQPQHF
cdr3_nt: TGTGCCAGCAGGCAAGGGACAGGGGGTGGTCAGCCCCAGCATTTT

d_call: TRBD1
v_call: TRBV5-1
clone_size: NA
j_call: TRBJ1-2
cdr3_aa: CASSDLDRGPVLYGYTF
cdr3_nt: TGCGCCAGCAGCGACCTGGACAGGGGGCCGGTCCTCTATGGCTACACCTTC

d_call: TRBD1
v_call: TRBV20-1
clone_size: few
j_call: TRBJ1-5
cdr3_aa: CSARGWTGRDGNQPQHF
cdr3_nt: TGCAGTGCTAGAGGATGGACAGGACGGGATGGCAATCAGCCCCAGCATTTT

d_call: TRBD2
v_call: TRBV4-2
clone_size: few
j_call: TRBJ2-3
cdr3_aa: CASSQVGGPSTDTQYF
cdr3_nt: TGTGCCAGCAGCCAAGTGGGAGGGCCTAGCACAGATACGCAGTATTTT

d_call: NA
v_call: TRBV12-3/TRBV12-4
clone_size: few
j_call: TRBJ1-5
cdr3_aa: CASSHRVAGDPQHF
cdr3_nt: TGTGCCAGCAGTCACAGGGTTGCGGGGGATCCCCAGCATTTT

d_call: NA
v_call: TRBV20-1
clone_size: NA
j_call: TRBJ1-5
cdr3_aa: CSALKTRMRYSNQPQHF
cdr3_nt: TGCAGTGCCCTAAAGACACGGATGAGATATAGCAATCAGCCCCAGCATTTT

d_call: NA
v_call: TRBV10-3
clone_size: NA
j_call: TRBJ2-1
cdr3_aa: CASGPRTGSGLGYNEQFF
cdr3_nt: TGTGCCAGCGGACCCCGGACAGGTAGCGGCCTCGGGTACAATGAGCAGTTCTTC

d_call: NA
v_call: TRBV18
clone_size: NA
j_call: TRBJ2-5
cdr3_aa: CASSPLFKRDYQETQYF
cdr3_nt: TGTGCCAGCTCACCACTATTCAAGCGAGATTACCAAGAGACCCAGTACTTC

d_call: TRBD2
v_call: TRBV12-3/TRBV12-4
clone_size: NA
j_call: TRBJ2-7
cdr3_aa: CASSLTSGGSYEQYF
cdr3_nt: TGTGCCAGCAGTTTAACTAGCGGGGGCTCCTACGAGCAGTACTTC

d_call: TRBD1
v_call: TRBV28
clone_size: NA
j_call: TRBJ2-3
cdr3_aa: CATKTSGTGYTDTQYF
cdr3_nt: TGTGCCACCAAAACTTCCGGGACAGGGTACACAGATACGCAGTATTTT

d_call: NA
v_call: TRBV29-1
clone_size: few
j_call: TRBJ1-2
cdr3_aa: CSVVGNAATSGYTF
cdr3_nt: TGCAGCGTTGTCGGGAATGCCGCGACGTCTGGCTACACCTTC

d_call: NA
v_call: TRBV28
clone_size: few
j_call: TRBJ2-7
cdr3_aa: CASSLPGRTYEQYF
cdr3_nt: TGTGCCAGCAGTTTACCTGGCAGAACCTACGAGCAGTACTTC

d_call: NA
v_call: TRBV2
clone_size: NA
j_call: TRBJ2-1
cdr3_aa: CASSELGVTYNEQFF
cdr3_nt: TGTGCCAGCAGTGAACTGGGGGTCACCTACAATGAGCAGTTCTTC

d_call: TRBD1
v_call: TRBV5-1
clone_size: NA
j_call: TRBJ2-5
cdr3_aa: CASTGTGKKEETQYF
cdr3_nt: TGCGCCAGCACCGGGACAGGGAAGAAAGAAGAGACCCAGTACTTC

d_call: TRBD1
v_call: TRBV29-1
clone_size: NA
j_call: TRBJ2-1
cdr3_aa: CSVARDRGPDWGPYNEQFF
cdr3_nt: TGCAGCGTTGCCAGGGACAGGGGCCCGGATTGGGGTCCATACAATGAGCAGTTCTTC

d_call: NA
v_call: TRBV4-3
clone_size: NA
j_call: TRBJ2-6
cdr3_aa: CASRGSFFSGANVLTF
cdr3_nt: TGCGCCAGCAGGGGCAGTTTTTTCTCTGGGGCCAACGTCCTGACTTTC

d_call: NA
v_call: TRBV9
clone_size: many
j_call: TRBJ2-6
cdr3_aa: CASSRDASSGANVLTF
cdr3_nt: TGTGCCAGCAGCCGGGACGCCAGCTCTGGGGCCAACGTCCTGACTTTC

d_call: TRBD1
v_call: TRBV24-1
clone_size: few
j_call: TRBJ2-2
cdr3_aa: CATSDADRVGTGELFF
cdr3_nt: TGTGCCACCAGTGATGCCGACAGGGTGGGAACCGGGGAGCTGTTTTTT

d_call: NA
v_call: TRBV7-9
clone_size: NA
j_call: TRBJ1-5
cdr3_aa: CASSTPTGPQHF
cdr3_nt: TGTGCCAGCAGCACCCCTACGGGGCCCCAGCATTTT

d_call: TRBD1
v_call: TRBV7-2
clone_size: NA
j_call: TRBJ2-7
cdr3_aa: CASSPWTGASYEQYF
cdr3_nt: TGTGCCAGCAGCCCATGGACAGGCGCCTCCTACGAGCAGTACTTC

d_call: NA
v_call: TRBV7-3
clone_size: NA
j_call: TRBJ2-3
cdr3_aa: CASSLTRRRSNTDTQYF
cdr3_nt: TGTGCCAGCAGCTTAACCAGGCGCCGCTCAAACACAGATACGCAGTATTTT

d_call: NA
v_call: TRBV28
clone_size: NA
j_call: TRBJ2-3
cdr3_aa: CASSTRTGTDTQYF
cdr3_nt: TGTGCCAGCAGCACCCGGACTGGCACAGATACGCAGTATTTT

d_call: NA
v_call: TRBV7-3
clone_size: NA
j_call: TRBJ2-3
cdr3_aa: CARSSGGGGSHLDF
cdr3_nt: TGTGCCCGCAGCTCTGGGGGGGGCGGTTCTCACCTGGATTTT

d_call: TRBD1
v_call: TRBV7-3
clone_size: NA
j_call: TRBJ2-5
cdr3_aa: CASSISGGWETQYF
cdr3_nt: TGTGCCAGCAGCATATCAGGGGGCTGGGAGACCCAGTACTTC

d_call: NA
v_call: TRBV6-2/TRBV6-3
clone_size: few
j_call: TRBJ1-4
cdr3_aa: CASSYGGFNEKLFF
cdr3_nt: TGTGCCAGCAGTTACGGGGGCTTCAATGAAAAACTGTTTTTT

d_call: NA
v_call: TRBV7-2
clone_size: few
j_call: TRBJ2-1
cdr3_aa: CASSLAPGGYNEQFF
cdr3_nt: TGTGCCAGCAGCTTAGCCCCTGGGGGGTACAATGAGCAGTTCTTC

d_call: TRBD2
v_call: TRBV20-1
clone_size: NA
j_call: TRBJ2-1
cdr3_aa: CSALSSGRAGVYNEQFF
cdr3_nt: TGCAGTGCCCTATCAAGCGGGAGGGCCGGTGTCTACAATGAGCAGTTCTTC

d_call: TRBD1
v_call: TRBV7-2
clone_size: few
j_call: TRBJ1-1
cdr3_aa: CASSTPQQGGTEAFF
cdr3_nt: TGTGCCAGCAGCACCCCCCAACAGGGGGGCACTGAAGCTTTCTTT

d_call: NA
v_call: TRBV15
clone_size: NA
j_call: TRBJ1-5
cdr3_aa: CATSSSTIPNQPQHF
cdr3_nt: TGTGCCACCAGCAGTTCCACAATCCCCAATCAGCCCCAGCATTTT

d_call: TRBD2
v_call: TRBV9
clone_size: NA
j_call: TRBJ2-2
cdr3_aa: CASSVEGTSGYTGELFF
cdr3_nt: TGTGCCAGCAGCGTTGAGGGGACTAGCGGGTATACCGGGGAGCTGTTTTTT

d_call: NA
v_call: TRBV3-1
clone_size: few
j_call: TRBJ2-3
cdr3_aa: CASSQDLATRSTDTQYF
cdr3_nt: TGTGCCAGCAGCCAAGATCTCGCTACCCGGAGCACAGATACGCAGTATTTT

d_call: TRBD2
v_call: TRBV6-2/TRBV6-3
clone_size: NA
j_call: TRBJ2-1
cdr3_aa: CASSYSSGIRLAGGRNEQFF
cdr3_nt: TGTGCCAGCAGTTACTCGTCCGGGATTCGACTAGCGGGAGGGCGCAATGAGCAGTTCTTC

d_call: NA
v_call: TRBV9
clone_size: few
j_call: TRBJ2-1
cdr3_aa: CASSTWGNEQFF
cdr3_nt: TGTGCCAGCAGCACCTGGGGGAATGAGCAGTTCTTC

d_call: NA
v_call: TRBV29-1
clone_size: NA
j_call: TRBJ2-1
cdr3_aa: CSVDHMSSYNEQFF
cdr3_nt: TGCAGCGTTGACCACATGAGCTCCTACAATGAGCAGTTCTTC

d_call: TRBD2
v_call: TRBV6-2/TRBV6-3
clone_size: few
j_call: TRBJ2-1
cdr3_aa: CASSFTSGNNNEQFF
cdr3_nt: TGTGCCAGCAGTTTCACTAGCGGGAACAACAATGAGCAGTTCTTC